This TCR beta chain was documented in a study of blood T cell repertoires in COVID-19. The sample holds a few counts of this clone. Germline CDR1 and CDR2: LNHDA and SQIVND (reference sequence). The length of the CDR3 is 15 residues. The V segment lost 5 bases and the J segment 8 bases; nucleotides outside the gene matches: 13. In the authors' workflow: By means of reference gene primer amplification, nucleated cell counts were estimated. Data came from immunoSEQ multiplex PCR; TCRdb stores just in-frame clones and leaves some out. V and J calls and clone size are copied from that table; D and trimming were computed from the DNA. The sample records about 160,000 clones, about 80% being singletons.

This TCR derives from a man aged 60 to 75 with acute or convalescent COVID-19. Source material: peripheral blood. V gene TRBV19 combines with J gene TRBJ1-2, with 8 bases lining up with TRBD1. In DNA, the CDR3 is TGTGCCAGTAGTGAAATGGGACAGGTAGGAGCCGGCTACACCTTC. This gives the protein CASSEMGQVGAGYTF.